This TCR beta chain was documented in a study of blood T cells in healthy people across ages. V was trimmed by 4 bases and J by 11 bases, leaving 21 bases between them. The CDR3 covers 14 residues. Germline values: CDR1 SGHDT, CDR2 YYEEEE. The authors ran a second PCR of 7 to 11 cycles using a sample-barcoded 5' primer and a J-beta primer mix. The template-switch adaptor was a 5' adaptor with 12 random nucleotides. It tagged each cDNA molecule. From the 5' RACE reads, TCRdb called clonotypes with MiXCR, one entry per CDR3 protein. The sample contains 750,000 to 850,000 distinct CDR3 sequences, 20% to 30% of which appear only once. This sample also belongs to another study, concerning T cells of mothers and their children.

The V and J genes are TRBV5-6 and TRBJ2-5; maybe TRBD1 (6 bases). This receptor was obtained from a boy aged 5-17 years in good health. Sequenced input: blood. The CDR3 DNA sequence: TGTGCCAGCAGCGCCCACAGGGTTTCGGAGGAGCAGTACTTC. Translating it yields CASSAHRVSEEQYF.